One and the same sample provided the 26 T cell receptor beta chains below, sequenced in a study of T cell changes during pregnancy in multiple sclerosis (dated by TCRdb to about 2019). Library method: the immunoSEQ multiplex PCR assay. Here the immuneACCESS table is served through TCRdb, limited to in-frame sequences with V and J called. Missing clones are a known gap in these copies; in checked studies unresolved V genes cover under half, and the rest lacks a known reason. The sample yields roughly 84,000 clones; around 93% were counted once. 1.3% to 1.5% of the sample lies in the top ten. Sequenced here: peripheral blood, sampled in the third trimester of pregnancy. Receptors were obtained from a female donor in good health, enrolled as a control in a pregnancy study.

This chain uses TRBV5-1 with TRBJ2-1; tentatively, D is TRBD1 (6 bases). The V gene's germline CDR1 is SGHRS and CDR2 YFSETQ. This CDR3 spans 15 amino acids. V was shortened by 4 bases and J by 1 base, with 12 bases between the two germline ends. CDR3 region: CASSPGTPSYNEQFF. The CDR3 region has the DNA TGCGCCAGCAGCCCCGGGACACCTTCCTACAATGAGCAGTTCTTC.

The chain employs TRBV28 and TRBJ2-7; 8 nucleotides line up with TRBD1. The CDR3 has 14 amino acids. Germline V gene lookup returns CDR1 MDHEN and CDR2 SYDVKM. J lost 2 bases, V lost 8 bases, and 8 bases had no gene match. CDR3 DNA: TGTGCCAGCGGGCCGGGACAGGACACCTACGAGCAGTACTTC. Amino acid sequence: CASGPGQDTYEQYF. Full variable domain (outside the CDR3, taken from reference TRBV28 and TRBJ2-7): DVKVTQSSRYLVKRTGEKVFLECVQDMDHENMFWYRQDPGLGLRLIYFSYDVKMKEKGDIPEGYSVSREKKERFSLILESASTNQTSMYLCASGPGQDTYEQYFGPGTRLTVT.

CDR3 sequence: CASSTTGTGVRETQYF. The CDR3 DNA is TGTGCCAGTAGTACCACCGGGACAGGGGTGCGGGAGACCCAGTACTTC. The chain links TRBV19 to TRBJ2-5, with 10 bases that match TRBD1. CDR1 and CDR2 (germline): LNHDA, SQIVND (reference sequence). The CDR3 is 16 amino acids. J was trimmed by 5 bases and V by 4 bases; bases with no gene match: 10.

The count of this clone is one. V and J are TRBV5-6 and TRBJ1-1; 7 bases line up with TRBD1. The CDR3 loop spans 15 amino acids. Germline V gene sequence: CDR1 SGHDT, CDR2 YYEEEE. The V gene end was trimmed by 3 bases and the J gene end by 4 bases; junction bases not matched to a gene: 9. The DNA for the CDR3 is TGTGCCAGCAGCTCCCGACAGGGTTTGGGCACTGAAGCTTTCTTT. Residues: CASSSRQGLGTEAFF. Based on the CDR3 plus reference TRBV5-6 and TRBJ1-1, the full variable domain is DAGVTQSPTHLIKTRGQQVTLRCSPKSGHDTVSWYQQALGQGPQFIFQYYEEEERQRGNFPDRFSGHQFPNYSSELNVNALLLGDSALYLCASSSRQGLGTEAFFGQGTRLTVV.

The rearrangement joins TRBV28 to TRBJ1-4, with D possibly matching TRBD1 (5 bases). This CDR3 is 12 amino acids long. Germline V lookup: CDR1 MDHEN, CDR2 SYDVKM. V shed 3 bases and J shed 8 bases, with 7 bases lying between them. This chain's CDR3 is CASSLGGEKLFF. The CDR3 nucleotides are TGTGCCAGCAGTTTGGGGGGGGAAAAACTGTTTTTT.

J is TRBJ2-7 and V is TRBV5-1, with D uncertain. Trimming pared 0 bases from V and 2 bases from J, leaving 9 bases between. The length of the CDR3 is 14 residues. Per germline, CDR1 SGHRS and CDR2 YFSETQ. The CDR3 DNA follows: TGCGCCAGCAGCTTGGGGCAGTCGACCTACGAGCAGTACTTC. Translating gives CASSLGQSTYEQYF.

The rearrangement joins TRBV11-2 to TRBJ1-4, with D perhaps matching TRBD1 (5 bases). Deletions cut 4 bases from V and 6 bases from J, with 15 bases between. CDR3 length: 15 amino acids. CDR1 is SGHAT and CDR2 is FQNNGV in the germline V gene. The CDR3 DNA is TGTGCCAGCAGCTCTCGGGGGATTCGGGATGAAAAACTGTTTTTT. It specifies CASSSRGIRDEKLFF. Together with reference TRBV11-2 and TRBJ1-4, the CDR3 gives the full variable domain: EAGVAQSPRYKIIEKRQSVAFWCNPISGHATLYWYQQILGQGPKLLIQFQNNGVVDDSQLPKDRFSAERLKGVDSTLKIQPAKLEDSAVYLCASSSRGIRDEKLFFGSGTQLSVL.

The gene calls are TRBV5-1 and TRBJ2-2, with D hard to call. The ends were cut back, 2 bases at V and 2 bases at J, with 7 bases in the middle. Germline V gene data show CDR1 as SGHRS and CDR2 as YFSETQ. This CDR3 is built from 14 residues. CDR3 in amino acids: CASSLAANTGELFF. The CDR3 DNA is TGCGCCAGCAGCTTAGCCGCTAACACCGGGGAGCTGTTTTTT.

This clone was seen just once. The V call is TRBV15, the J call TRBJ1-5; D might be TRBD1 (6 bases). The ends were cut back, 0 bases at V and 5 bases at J, with 11 bases in the middle. This CDR3 contains 15 residues. CDR1 is LNHNV, CDR2 YYDKDF, per germline (reference sequence). CDR3 protein: CATSRDGRGYQPQHF. CDR3 in DNA: TGTGCCACCAGCAGAGATGGCAGGGGTTATCAGCCCCAGCATTTT.

The chain joins TRBV6-6 to TRBJ2-1, with unresolved D. Germline CDR1 and CDR2: MNHNY and SVGAGI (reference sequence). The CDR3 has 14 amino acids. The V and J ends lost 4 bases and 0 bases respectively, with 7 bases between them. The CDR3 reads CASSLAASYNEQFF. CDR3 bases: TGTGCCAGCAGTTTAGCTGCCTCCTACAATGAGCAGTTCTTC.

The chain carries TRBV6-6 and TRBJ2-3; 7 bases agree with TRBD2. This CDR3 comprises 15 residues. V dropped 5 bases and J dropped 4; count of bases not matched to a gene: 9. From germline, CDR1 is MNHNY and CDR2 SVGAGI (reference sequence). In DNA, the CDR3 is TGTGCCAGCAGTACACTAGCGCACCAACCAGATACGCAGTATTTT. Protein product: CASSTLAHQPDTQYF.

The chain uses TRBV25-1 and TRBJ2-7; the D is unclear. Trimming pared 3 bases from V and 0 bases from J, leaving 9 bases between. This CDR3 region has 14 residues. Germline CDR1 reads MGHDK; CDR2 reads SYGVNS. The CDR3 DNA follows: TGTGCCAGCAGTGAGAGGTTGAGCTCCTACGAGCAGTACTTC. Encoded protein: CASSERLSSYEQYF.

The chain couples TRBV7-9 to TRBJ1-1; D ambiguous. The CDR3 loop spans 13 amino acids. Trimming pared 4 bases from V and 8 bases from J, leaving 14 bases between. Germline V lookup: CDR1 SEHNR, CDR2 FQNEAQ (reference sequence). The CDR3 sequence is CASSSTKREEAFF. The CDR3 bases are TGTGCCAGCAGCTCCACCAAGAGGGAGGAAGCTTTCTTT.

J is TRBJ2-7 and V is TRBV27; TRBD1 agrees at 7 bases. The germline CDR1 and CDR2 sequences are MNHEY and SMNVEV (reference sequence). The J segment lost 5 bases and the V segment lost 2 bases, leaving 6 bases of the junction unmatched. The CDR3 length is 14 residues. The CDR3 DNA is TGTGCCAGCAGTTTACGTGACAGGGCCCACGAGCAGTACTTC. This gives the protein CASSLRDRAHEQYF.

The genes are TRBV7-2 and TRBJ2-7; TRBD2 might be the D (5 bases). V was pared by 1 base and J by 7 bases, with 8 bases between. Germline CDR1 SGHTA, CDR2 FQGNSA. The CDR3 is made up of 12 amino acids. Here the CDR3 DNA reads TGTGCCAGCAGCTTAGGCCCGGGAGAGCAGTACTTC. This sequence encodes CASSLGPGEQYF.

The chain carries TRBV28 and TRBJ1-4; D gene ambiguous. The V end lost 8 bases, the J end lost 1 base, and 8 bases lay between the germline ends. CDR1 is MDHEN, CDR2 SYDVKM, per germline. The CDR3 has 13 amino acids. In DNA form, the CDR3 reads TGTGCCAGCCAGGATAAAACTAATGAAAAACTGTTTTTT. Translated, it gives CASQDKTNEKLFF.

This chain connects TRBV5-4 to TRBJ1-3; D not resolved. The germline V gene has CDR1 SGHNT and CDR2 YYREEE (reference sequence). The CDR3 runs to 15 residues. V was shortened by 2 bases and J by 2 bases, with 11 bases between the two germline ends. In DNA form, the CDR3 reads TGTGCCAGCAGCTTACGAGCCTCGACTGGAAACACCATATATTTT. This translates into CASSLRASTGNTIYF. Together with reference TRBV5-4 and TRBJ1-3, the CDR3 gives the full variable domain: ETGVTQSPTHLIKTRGQQVTLRCSSQSGHNTVSWYQQALGQGPQFIFQYYREEENGRGNFPPRFSGLQFPNYSSELNVNALELDDSALYLCASSLRASTGNTIYFGEGSWLTVV.

V is TRBV5-1 and J is TRBJ2-3; D remains unclear. With 0 bases removed from V and 6 bases from J, the gap between germline ends came to 5 bases. Germline V lookup: CDR1 SGHRS, CDR2 YFSETQ. The CDR3 covers 12 residues. CDR3 coding DNA: TGCGCCAGCAGCTTGGCCCCGGATACGCAGTATTTT. Its translation: CASSLAPDTQYF.

The chain couples TRBV6-5 to TRBJ2-7; 12 bases map to TRBD1. Germline V gene data show CDR1 as MNHEY and CDR2 as SVGAGI. V shed 2 bases and J 5 bases; nucleotides not matched to a gene: 7. The CDR3 has 16 amino acids. The DNA of the CDR3 is TGTGCCAGCAGTTACCCCGGGACAGGGGGCTTCGACGAGCAGTACTTC. It codes for CASSYPGTGGFDEQYF.

The chain recombines TRBV4-1 with TRBJ2-1; TRBD1 aligns across 10 bases. This CDR3 is 16 amino acids long. Germline values: CDR1 MGHRA, CDR2 YSYEKL. V lost 1 base to trimming and J lost 9 bases; unmatched junction nucleotides: 9. The chain's CDR3 is CASSQGPGTGVIEQFF. The CDR3 coding sequence is TGCGCCAGCAGCCAAGGACCCGGGACAGGGGTCATTGAGCAGTTCTTC.

This chain links TRBV7-2 with TRBJ2-1; no firm D call. V was shortened by 5 bases and J by 4 bases, with 15 bases between the two germline ends. The germline gives CDR1 SGHTA, CDR2 FQGNSA. This CDR3 region has 15 residues. CDR3 amino acids: CASSIRHGPYNEQFF. DNA of the CDR3: TGTGCCAGCAGCATTCGACATGGGCCTTACAATGAGCAGTTCTTC.

The V and J genes are TRBV28 and TRBJ1-1; 8 bases map to TRBD1. J was trimmed by 11 bases and V by 6 bases; bases with no gene match: 11. Germline V CDR1 and CDR2: MDHEN, SYDVKM. The CDR3 sequence is 13 residues long. CDR3 residues: CASSPWTGRVAFF. The CDR3 DNA reads TGTGCCAGCAGCCCTTGGACAGGGAGAGTCGCTTTCTTT.

The genes are TRBV27 and TRBJ1-4; 7 nucleotides align to TRBD1. Germline V lookup: CDR1 MNHEY, CDR2 SMNVEV (reference sequence). The CDR3 totals 15 residues. V was pared by 3 bases and J by 8 bases, with 9 bases of the junction left unmatched. CDR3 bases: TGTGCCAGCAGTTTCCTCGACAGGGCTGAAGAAAAACTGTTTTTT. The encoded protein is CASSFLDRAEEKLFF.

CDR3 nucleotide sequence: TGTGCCACCAGCAGGAGACAGGGGGTTGGAAACACCATATATTTT. Its protein product is CATSRRQGVGNTIYF. The J gene is TRBJ1-3, the V gene TRBV15; 9 nucleotides agree with TRBD1. From germline, CDR1 is LNHNV and CDR2 YYDKDF (reference sequence). Trimming removed 3 bases from V and 3 bases from J; junction bases left unmatched: 3. The CDR3 contains 15 residues.

The CDR3 region is CASSLRLITDTQYF. The CDR3 DNA reads TGTGCCAGCAGCTTGAGGTTGATCACAGATACGCAGTATTTT. The V call is TRBV11-2, the J call TRBJ2-3; D is uncertain. V shed 3 bases and J shed 2 bases, with 9 bases lying between them. The CDR3 contains 14 residues. Per the germline V gene, CDR1 is SGHAT and CDR2 is FQNNGV.

CDR3 loop: CASSLVREGPVETQYF. The DNA of the CDR3 is TGTGCCAGCAGTTTAGTCCGGGAGGGCCCCGTGGAGACCCAGTACTTC. The V and J genes are TRBV27 and TRBJ2-5; 8 bases match TRBD2. Germline CDR1 is MNHEY and CDR2 is SMNVEV (reference sequence). This CDR3 is 16 amino acids long. V lost 2 bases, J lost 5 bases, and 10 bases stayed unmatched.